This is a list of T cell receptor beta chains from one sample in a study of blood T cell repertoires in COVID-19. The table came from immunoSEQ multiplex PCR; TCRdb's copy has only in-frame clones and leaves some out. The repertoire has 150,000 or so clones, around 91% of them found once; the top ten carry roughly an eighth. The sample was peripheral blood. The receptors shown here come from a man between 18 and 35 years old with COVID-19, enrolled during active disease. The CDR3 runs from the conserved cysteine through the conserved F or W. Fields, in order: D gene, V gene, J gene, CDR3 DNA, CDR3 protein. The D gene is left open where the match is weak.

NA	TRBV15	TRBJ1-1	TGTGCCACCAGCAGAGATCGGGCGGGAGACGAAGCTTTCTTT	CATSRDRAGDEAFF
TRBD1	TRBV30	TRBJ2-5	TGTGCCTGGAGTGTGGACAGGAGAGAGACCCAGTACTTC	CAWSVDRRETQYF
NA	TRBV5-5	TRBJ2-7	TGTGCCAGCACCTTGCAGGGTTACGAGCAGTACTTC	CASTLQGYEQYF
NA	TRBV11-2	TRBJ2-3	TGTGCCAGCAGCCTATTCTCAGATACGCAGTATTTT	CASSLFSDTQYF
NA	TRBV11-2	TRBJ2-2	TGTGCCAGCAGCTTAGTGCCTCGCGCCGGGGAGCTGTTTTTT	CASSLVPRAGELFF
NA	TRBV6-6	TRBJ2-5	TGTGCCAGCAGCACCGCCAGGGCGGTTAGGGAGACCCAGTACTTC	CASSTARAVRETQYF
NA	TRBV5-1	TRBJ2-5	TGCGCCAGCAGCCCATCTTTGGGGGGGCTTGGGGAGACCCAGTACTTC	CASSPSLGGLGETQYF
NA	TRBV1	TRBJ1-1	TGCACCAGCAGCCAAGATGAGGTGTTCCCTACCACTGAAGCTTTCTTT	CTSSQDEVFPTTEAFF
TRBD1	TRBV12-3/TRBV12-4	TRBJ2-2	TGTGCCAGCAAACAGGGGGGTACCGGGGAGCTGTTTTTT	CASKQGGTGELFF
TRBD1	TRBV7-9	TRBJ2-4	TGTGCCAGCAGCGGACAGGGCCAAAACATTCAGTACTTC	CASSGQGQNIQYF